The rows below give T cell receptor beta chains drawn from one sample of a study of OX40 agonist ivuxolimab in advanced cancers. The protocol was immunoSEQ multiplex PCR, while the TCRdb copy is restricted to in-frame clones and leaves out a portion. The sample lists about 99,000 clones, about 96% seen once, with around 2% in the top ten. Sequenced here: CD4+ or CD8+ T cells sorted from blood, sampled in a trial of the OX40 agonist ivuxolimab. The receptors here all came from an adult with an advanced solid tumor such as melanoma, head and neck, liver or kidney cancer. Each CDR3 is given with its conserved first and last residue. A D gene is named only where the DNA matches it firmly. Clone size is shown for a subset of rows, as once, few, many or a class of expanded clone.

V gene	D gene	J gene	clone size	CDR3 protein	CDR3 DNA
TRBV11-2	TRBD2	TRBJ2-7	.	CASSLGLRLAGEEQYF	TGTGCCAGCAGCTTAGGTCTCCGACTAGCGGGAGAGGAGCAGTACTTC
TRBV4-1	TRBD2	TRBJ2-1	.	CASSQRSGSSYNEQFF	TGCGCCAGCAGCCAGCGAAGCGGGAGCTCCTACAATGAGCAGTTCTTC
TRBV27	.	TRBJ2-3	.	CASSRTPPPDTQYF	TGTGCCAGCAGCCGGACTCCCCCTCCGGATACGCAGTATTTT
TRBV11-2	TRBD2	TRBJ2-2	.	CASSSSAPGGGELFF	TGTGCCAGCAGCTCCAGTGCGCCGGGAGGTGGGGAGCTGTTTTTT
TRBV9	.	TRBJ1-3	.	CASSVSDSSGNTIYF	TGTGCCAGCAGCGTATCGGACAGCTCTGGAAACACCATATATTTT
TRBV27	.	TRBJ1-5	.	CASSADIPYSNQPQHF	TGTGCCAGCAGTGCGGACATTCCTTATAGCAATCAGCCCCAGCATTTT
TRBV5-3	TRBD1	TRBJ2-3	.	CARSFYRDRKSTDTQYF	TGTGCCAGAAGCTTTTACCGGGACAGGAAGAGCACAGATACGCAGTATTTT
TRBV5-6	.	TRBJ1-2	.	CASSSSGDGYTF	TGTGCCAGCAGCTCCTCGGGGGATGGCTACACCTTC
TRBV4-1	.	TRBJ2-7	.	CASSQDQTQWEYEQYF	TGCGCCAGCAGCCAAGATCAGACGCAGTGGGAGTACGAGCAGTACTTC
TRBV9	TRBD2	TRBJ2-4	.	CASSGRAGDLAKNIQYF	TGTGCCAGCAGCGGTAGGGCGGGGGATTTAGCCAAAAACATTCAGTACTTC
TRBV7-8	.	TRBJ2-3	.	CASSPSGASTDTQYF	TGTGCCAGCAGCCCCTCCGGGGCTAGCACAGATACGCAGTATTTT
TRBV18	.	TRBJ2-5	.	CASSLESYQETQYF	TGTGCCAGCTCACTGGAATCGTACCAAGAGACCCAGTACTTC
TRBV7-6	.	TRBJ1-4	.	CASSPGTREKLFF	TGTGCCAGCAGTCCTGGGACAAGGGAAAAACTGTTTTTT
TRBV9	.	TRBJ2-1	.	CASSVYGGLDEQFF	TGTGCCAGCAGCGTTTACGGGGGGCTGGATGAGCAGTTCTTC
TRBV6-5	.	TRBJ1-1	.	CASSYSYGETEAFF	TGTGCCAGCAGTTACTCATATGGAGAAACTGAAGCTTTCTTT
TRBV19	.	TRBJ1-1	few	CASMRVYTEAFF	TGTGCCAGTATGAGGGTTTACACTGAAGCTTTCTTT
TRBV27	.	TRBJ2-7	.	CASSATRYYEQYF	TGTGCCAGCAGTGCGACACGTTACTACGAGCAGTACTTC
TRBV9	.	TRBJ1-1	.	CASSPLVLWEPGDTEAFF	TGTGCCAGCAGCCCACTGGTGCTGTGGGAGCCGGGGGACACTGAAGCTTTCTTT
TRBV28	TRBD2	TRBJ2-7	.	CASSFPRSGMSSYEQYF	TGTGCCAGCAGTTTCCCCCGTAGCGGGATGAGCTCCTACGAGCAGTACTTC
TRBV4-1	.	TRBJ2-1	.	CASSAPSSGAYNEQFF	TGCGCCAGCAGCGCCCCGTCCAGCGGCGCTTACAATGAGCAGTTCTTC
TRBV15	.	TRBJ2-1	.	CATSRDRSSLNEQFF	TGTGCCACCAGCAGAGATCGCAGCAGCCTCAATGAGCAGTTCTTC
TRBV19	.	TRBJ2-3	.	CASSIYPQGPDTQYF	TGTGCCAGTAGTATTTATCCCCAGGGGCCAGATACGCAGTATTTT
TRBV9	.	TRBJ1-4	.	CASSVGRTTNEKLFF	TGTGCCAGCAGCGTAGGACGGACGACTAATGAAAAACTGTTTTTT
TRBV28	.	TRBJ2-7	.	CASTPGGDLYEQYF	TGTGCCAGCACCCCCGGTGGAGACCTATACGAGCAGTACTTC
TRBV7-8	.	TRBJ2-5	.	CASSILQVSETQYF	TGTGCCAGCAGCATCCTACAGGTGTCAGAGACCCAGTACTTC
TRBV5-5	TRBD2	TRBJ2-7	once	CASSSQTGGYEQYF	TGTGCCAGCAGCTCGCAAACGGGGGGCTACGAGCAGTACTTC
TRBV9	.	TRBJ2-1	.	CASSFVGSYNEQFF	TGTGCCAGCAGCTTCGTAGGGTCCTACAATGAGCAGTTCTTC
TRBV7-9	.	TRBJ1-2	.	CASSLLRDYTF	TGTGCCAGCAGCCTCCTCAGAGACTACACCTTC
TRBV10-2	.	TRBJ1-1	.	CASSPGDASEAFF	TGCGCCAGCAGTCCAGGGGACGCTTCTGAAGCTTTCTTT
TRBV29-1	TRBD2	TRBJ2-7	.	CSVIAGKDYEQYF	TGCAGCGTGATAGCGGGTAAAGACTACGAGCAGTACTTC
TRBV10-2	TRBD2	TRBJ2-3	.	CASSDMAGEGDTQYF	TGCGCCAGCAGTGACATGGCGGGAGAGGGAGATACGCAGTATTTT
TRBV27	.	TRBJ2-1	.	CASSFSRLDSYNEQFF	TGTGCCAGCAGTTTCAGTCGCTTGGACTCCTACAATGAGCAGTTCTTC